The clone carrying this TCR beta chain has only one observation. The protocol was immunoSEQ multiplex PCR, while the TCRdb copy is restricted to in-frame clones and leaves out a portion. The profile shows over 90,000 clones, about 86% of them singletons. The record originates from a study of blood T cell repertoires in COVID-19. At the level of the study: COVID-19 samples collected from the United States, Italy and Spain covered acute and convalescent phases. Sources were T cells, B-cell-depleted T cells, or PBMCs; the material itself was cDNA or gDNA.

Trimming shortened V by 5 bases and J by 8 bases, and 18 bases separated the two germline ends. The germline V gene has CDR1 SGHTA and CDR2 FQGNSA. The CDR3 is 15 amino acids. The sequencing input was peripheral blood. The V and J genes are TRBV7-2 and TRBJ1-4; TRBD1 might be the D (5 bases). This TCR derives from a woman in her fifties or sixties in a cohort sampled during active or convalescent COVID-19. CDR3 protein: CASSHRPPHGEKLFF. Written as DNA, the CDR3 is TGTGCCAGCAGCCACAGGCCGCCCCACGGAGAAAAACTGTTTTTT.